Detailed here is one TCR beta chain. It lacks a known antigen. No base-level quality is on record; no much larger clone is a single base apart. The data derive from a study of blood T cells in healthy people across ages (dated by TCRdb to the mid-2010s). A note on the overall study: In model experiments, roughly one uniquely barcoded TCR beta cDNA molecule per two T cells was captured by template switching. Age-related changes in TCR beta repertoire diversity were measured in the study by deep sequencing normalized with unique cDNA molecular identifiers. Four age groups were formed from the donors: young (average approximately 16 years), middle-aged (approximately 40), aged (approximately 60) and long-lived (approximately 80). For two donors (one aged 18 to 30 and one aged 80 or older), the study analyzed two additional independent replicas of 1 million unique cDNA reads from the same blood draw.

Donors were 40 or so systemically healthy Caucasian individuals from Russia aged roughly 6 to 95 years. Each donor gave ten milliliters of peripheral blood, collected into EDTA-treated Vacutainer tubes. Ficoll-Paque density-gradient centrifugation was used to isolate PBMCs, with at least 7 million per sample. Trizol reagent was used to extract total RNA from PBMCs, with at least 6 micrograms per sample. Naive CD45RAhigh/CD27high T cell percentages were measured by flow cytometry on a PBMC aliquot from every donor. What the authors observed across the whole study: Donor CMV infection status was unknown, potentially confounding age-related changes in expanded clonotypes. As age increased, observed TCR beta diversity per million T cells dropped in a roughly linear way, and a significant reduction was already evident by age 40. There was a strong correlation between observed TCR beta diversity and the percentage of naive T cells measured by flow cytometry. The long-lived group showed more naive CD4+ T cells, fewer expanded clones and increased TCR diversity than the aged group, suggesting age selection. Bulk unsorted PBMC profiling prevented conclusive comparison of naive and antigen-experienced compartments. Estimates of total diversity based on one million sequenced T cells were considered lower bounds and underestimates.

Libraries were prepared through 5' RACE. For sequencing, an Illumina HiSeq 2500 was employed. A second PCR of roughly 7 to 11 cycles was performed with a sample-barcoded 5' primer and a J-beta primer mix. A template-switch 5' adaptor carrying 12 random nucleotides introduced a unique molecular identifier onto each TCR beta cDNA molecule. Each sample yielded at least 3 million CDR3-containing paired-end reads. All of the RNA was converted into first-strand cDNA using the Mint cDNA synthesis kit, with a TRBC-specific oligonucleotide serving as the primer. Following uracil-DNA glycosylase treatment, a first 18-cycle PCR with universal primers M1SS and BC2_uni_R was performed on all cDNA. On the study's bioinformatics: Normalization of each sample was performed by random selection of 1 million high-quality reads, each carrying a distinct molecular identifier. Reads sharing molecular identifiers were discarded rather than binned into consensus sequences. CDR3 identification, clonotype clustering and error correction used MiTCR with a Q25 quality threshold and the strictest error-elimination algorithm. A nonparametric unseen species model with Euler transformation was used to estimate lower-bound total TCR beta diversity. TCRdb passed the public sequencing reads through fastp at Q25 and MiXCR, retaining productive beta sequences. CDR3 protein sequences are deduplicated, and each keeps its most common genes and DNA. What appears here as the V and J calls and clone size reflects TCRdb's work, not the paper's. Counted in this sample were more than 500,000 distinct CDR3 sequences; about 28% of them appeared once. Clones ranked in the top ten supply approximately 3.5% of the sample.

The germline V gene encodes CDR1 LNHDA and CDR2 SQIVND (reference sequence). V and J lose 5 bases and 0 bases, and a span of 13 bases separates them. The CDR3, cysteine through phenylalanine, is 15 amino acids long. CDR3 DNA only is kept here, 45 bases in frame from base 1. The data also belong to a second study, concerning T cells of mothers and their children. The second study's authors report: Nine systemically healthy Caucasian individuals, comprising three mothers and their six children, were included as donors. cDNA synthesis consumed the entire amount of extracted RNA, loaded at approximately 1.6 ug RNA in each 15 ul reaction. In the second PCR, the M1S primer introduced both the sample barcodes and 2-4 random nucleotides. Over 9 million TCR beta CDR3 reads came from each mother, compared with 2.5 million to 3.5 million reads from each child. Thymic selection similarly shapes TCR recombination output in related and unrelated pairs, with minor effect from inherited differences. Normalized repertoire overlap was always slightly but never significantly higher in related than unrelated mother-child pairs. Persistent microchimeric T cell clones were not detected, at a sensitivity of around 99 clones per million clonotypes. The study used deep NGS to compare TCR beta repertoires of mothers and children, seeking features distinguishing related mother-child pairs from unrelated individuals. Mothers averaged about 40 +/- 4 years of age and children averaged around 11 +/- 4 years. After adapters were ligated using NEBNext reagents, the libraries underwent 100+100 nt paired-end sequencing on an Illumina HiSeq 2000. Mother and child libraries were prepared a month apart and sequenced in separate runs to prevent cross-contamination. Between roughly 450,000 and 2,000,000 distinct TCR beta clonotypes were identified per donor. Naive TCR beta clonotypes were estimated from low-frequency clonotypes matched to each donor's FACS-determined naive share, without sorting.

The chain joins TRBV19 to TRBJ1-2, with the D gene too uncertain to name. This TCR came from a boy aged 2 to 10 in good health. Sequences were obtained from blood. Here is the DNA: TGTGCCAGTAGTCTTTACGGGTCTCCTAACTATGGCTACACCTTC. The resulting protein is CASSLYGSPNYGYTF.